The T cell receptor beta chain described here comes from a study of T cells expressing NK-cell markers. Overall study: CD3+CD56+NKG2C+, CD3+CD56+NKG2C- and CD3+CD56-NKG2C+ T cells, once sorted, supplied the TCR beta repertoires.

CDR1 and CDR2 from the germline V gene are MGHDK and SYGVNS. The CDR3 length is 16 residues. What made the TCR beta cDNA was 5'RACE template switching with UMIs. No DNA is given; TCRdb re-called the 5' RACE reads and lists each CDR3 protein once. The sample table sets out a few hundred thousand distinct CDR3 sequences. The sample consisted of blood T cells: a sorted CD56 or NKG2C T cell subset, CD4+ or CD8+ T cells, or bulk PBMC T cells (not recorded which). The V and J genes are TRBV25-1 and TRBJ2-6; TCRdb lists TRBD1, though no DNA is available to test this call. The receptor was isolated from a woman aged 45-65 years in good health. The CDR3 here is CASSEITGSGANVLTF.